This TCR beta chain appears in the sequencing data of a study of beta chain features in type 1 diabetes (dated by TCRdb to 2017 to 2018). Regarding the research as a whole: Mean age, gender distribution, total cell number and subset yield were not different between patients and healthy donors. The study compared TCRB repertoires of sorted circulating CD4+ T cell subsets between recently diagnosed type 1 diabetes patients and matched healthy donors. A total of roughly 99,000,000 sorted cells were examined across all samples, and the number of cells per subset was strongly correlated with RNA yield. Whereas all 30 or so donors provided naive and central memory subsets, regulatory and stem cell-like memory subsets were isolated from just 8 patients and roughly eight healthy donors.

This clone was found a few times. Its cognate antigen has yet to be identified. No clone much larger than this one lies a single base away; base qualities are absent. Each donor gave one peripheral blood draw, about 100 mL on average, collected into heparinised tubes. Naive, central memory, regulatory and stem cell-like memory CD4+ T cells were sorted on a BD FACSAria II using a panel including CD45RO, CCR7, CD25, CD127, CD95 and CD27. A purity above 95% was achieved for all sorted populations. Right away, PBMCs were isolated by Lymphoprep density gradient centrifugation and were stained directly, with no culture step. Samples were stained and sorted in pairs, with one healthy donor and one patient per experiment, so that batch effects were minimized. The entire isolated RNA was reverse transcribed using the High Capacity cDNA Reverse Transcription Kit, and thus expressed TCRB transcripts were sequenced. Naive, central memory and regulatory T cell samples underwent deep immunoSEQ sequencing, averaging roughly 3.4 million total reads per sample. After sorted cells were lysed in RLT buffer, RNA was extracted with DNase-treated RNeasy Micro or Mini kits, with the choice depending on cell number. Each cell subset was processed on its own to prevent cross-contamination, while patient and healthy donor samples were processed together. The immunoSEQ multiplex PCR was used to amplify TCRB sequences from cDNA, yielding 87-bp fragments that span the CDR3 region. Amplicons were sequenced on the Illumina HiSeq platform. On the study's bioinformatics: Synthetic template baselines were used to correct PCR bias computationally, reads within Hamming distance 2 were collapsed together, and singletons that could not be merged were discarded. Reads were aligned to IMGT to assign V, D and J genes, CDR3 length, and insertions or deletions at six rearrangement sites. Within each subset, clonotype counts were normalized to the number of sorted cells before true diversity and Gini coefficients were calculated with the tcR R package. The overlap coefficient, calculated on TCRB nucleotide sequences, was used to quantify repertoire sharing. As a proxy for the pre-selection repertoire, out-of-frame TCRB sequences from naive cells were analyzed. Entries here come from immuneACCESS through TCRdb and include only in-frame sequences with V and J called. Some clones fail to appear in such tables; in the studies checked, an unresolved V gene covers under half of the shortfall, and the cause of the remainder is unknown. V and J calls plus clone size are reproduced from that table; the DNA served to infer D and trimming. The sample yields 250,000 to 300,000 clones; around an eighth were counted once. The leading ten clones occupy roughly 0.018% of the sample.

The paper's findings and limits, for the study overall: Shorter templates might be favored by PCR, yet because patient and control samples were amplified and corrected together, any such skew would affect both groups equally. Fewer insertions and more nucleotide deletions at VDJ recombination sites were observed in patients with type 1 diabetes, implying thymic rearrangement abnormalities. In all four CD4+ subsets, TCRB CDR3 length was moderately but significantly shorter in type 1 diabetes patients. Because the HLA sub-analyses included only small numbers of individuals, any influence of HLA type on TCRB rearrangement was left unresolved. Naive, central memory and regulatory TCRB repertoires appeared to be more similar among patients than among healthy donors. Because cDNA rather than genomic DNA was sequenced, highly expressing activated cells could have been over-represented, although no difference in activation and CD3 levels was found between groups.

From V the trimming removes 2 bases and from J it removes 6 bases, while the gene matches leave 7 bases of the junction unaccounted for. The CDR3 numbers 15 residues from cysteine through phenylalanine. Only the CDR3 DNA stays, 45 bases, in frame from base 1. CDR1 and CDR2 (MDHEN, SYDVKM) derive from the germline V gene. The sequenced sample consisted of naive CD4+ T cells from blood. Interpreted using the paper, the cell subset or site label stands for: true naive CD4+ T cells. This receptor was obtained from a man aged 25-45 years with type 1 diabetes. The receptor chain draws on TRBV28 and TRBJ2-4, and TRBD1 aligns with 7 junction nucleotides. The CDR3 protein: CASSLPDRWGNIQYF. The DNA sequence is given as TGTGCCAGCAGTTTACCGGACAGGTGGGGAAACATTCAGTACTTC.